This T cell receptor (beta chain) appears in the sequencing data of a study of CD8 T cells in ankylosing spondylitis. TCRdb redid the calling of the 5' RACE reads with MiXCR, one entry per CDR3 protein. The sample holds 250,000 to 300,000 distinct CDR3 sequences, over 15% seen once. This CDR3 has 11 amino acids. The V end was cut by 4 bases, the J end by 7 bases, with 6 bases between. This clonotype was found many times. This TCR was recovered from a male donor with ankylosing spondylitis or in good health (not recorded which). The sequenced sample consisted of blood, either unsorted or a sorted T cell fraction (not recorded which). The chain couples TRBV12-3 or TRBV12-4 to TRBJ2-3; no clear D. The CDR3 DNA sequence: TGTGCCAGCAGTTCCTCAAATACGCAGTATTTT. Its translation: CASSSSNTQYF.